A single sample is the source of the 14 T cell receptor beta chains below, sequenced in a study of blood T cell repertoires in COVID-19. The data were produced by immunoSEQ multiplex PCR, yet TCRdb's version contains in-frame clones alone and is incomplete. Found here are 150,000 to 200,000 clones, almost 85% of them singletons; the top ten hold about 11%. Source material: PBMCs or T cells enriched from blood (not recorded which). The receptors stem from a man aged 50 to 59 who had recovered from COVID-19.

This chain links TRBV27 with TRBJ2-3, with no clear D. CDR1 MNHEY and CDR2 SMNVEV come from the germline V gene (reference sequence). The CDR3 has 14 residues. The ends were cut back, 7 bases at V and 2 bases at J, with 13 bases in the middle. CDR3 residues: CASTPNRLTDTQYF. The CDR3 DNA reads TGTGCCAGCACTCCCAATAGACTCACAGATACGCAGTATTTT.

This clone was recorded only once. This chain connects TRBV19 to TRBJ2-7, with D possibly being TRBD2 (5 bases). There are 16 residues in the CDR3. V gave up 4 bases and J gave up 6 bases, with 22 bases separating them. Germline V gives CDR1 LNHDA, CDR2 SQIVND (reference sequence). The CDR3 DNA sequence: TGTGCCAGTAGTACGATCCCCCAAGCGGTACGAGCCGAGCAGTACTTC. It is translated as CASSTIPQAVRAEQYF. The complete variable domain, with remaining parts taken from reference TRBV19 and TRBJ2-7, reads DGGITQSPKYLFRKEGQNVTLSCEQNLNHDAMYWYRQDPGQGLRLIYYSQIVNDFQKGDIAEGYSVSREKKESFPLTVTSAQKNPTAFYLCASSTIPQAVRAEQYFGPGTRLTVT.

The J gene is TRBJ1-6, the V gene TRBV7-9, with 8 positions matching TRBD1. The CDR3 runs 14 residues. Per germline, CDR1 SEHNR and CDR2 FQNEAQ (reference sequence). Trimming at V came to 5 bases and at J to 14 bases, leaving 11 bases not matched to a gene. The CDR3 is CASSEDRVLSSLHF. The CDR3, as DNA: TGTGCCAGCAGCGAGGACAGGGTTTTATCATCCCTCCACTTT.

This clone was seen a single time. The chain recombines TRBV5-1 with TRBJ2-4; a possible D gene is TRBD1 (5 bases). The CDR3 covers 17 residues. Between the trimmed V and J ends, which lost 0 bases and 0 bases, there was a span of 13 bases. CDR1 and CDR2 (germline): SGHRS, YFSETQ. The DNA for the CDR3 is TGCGCCAGCAGCTTGGTGGGGCAGGGATTAGCCAAAAACATTCAGTACTTC. It codes for CASSLVGQGLAKNIQYF.

The chain couples TRBV29-1 to TRBJ1-2; tentative D call: TRBD1 (5 bases). The V gene lost 6 bases and the J gene lost 6 bases, with 20 bases spanning the gap. Looked up from germline, CDR1 is SQVTM and CDR2 is ANQGSEA. The CDR3 contains 14 residues. As DNA, the CDR3 is TGCAGCGTGGGACTCGGGACGGCGAGTAATGGCTACACCTTC. This sequence encodes CSVGLGTASNGYTF. The complete variable domain, with remaining parts taken from reference TRBV29-1 and TRBJ1-2, reads SAVISQKPSRDICQRGTSLTIQCQVDSQVTMMFWYRQQPGQSLTLIATANQGSEATYESGFVIDKFPISRPNLTFSTLTVSNMSPEDSSIYLCSVGLGTASNGYTFGSGTRLTVV.

CDR3 sequence: CASSLGVPNTIYF. In nucleotides, the CDR3 is TGCGCCAGCAGCTTAGGAGTGCCTAACACCATATATTTT. The chain uses TRBV5-1 and TRBJ1-3; D remains ambiguous. The CDR3 is 13 amino acids. Germline CDR1 reads SGHRS; CDR2 reads YFSETQ. Between the trimmed V and J ends, which lost 2 bases and 7 bases, there was a span of 10 bases.

The chain recombines TRBV28 with TRBJ1-5; tentative D call: TRBD1 (6 bases). Per the germline V gene, CDR1 is MDHEN and CDR2 is SYDVKM. V gave up 2 bases and J gave up 0 bases, with 11 bases separating them. The CDR3 length is 16 residues. The CDR3 DNA reads as TGTGCCAGCAGTTTAGTCGGGACACTTAGCAATCAGCCCCAGCATTTT. As protein: CASSLVGTLSNQPQHF.

The chain couples TRBV6-5 to TRBJ1-5; 8 nucleotides match TRBD1. V lost 6 bases, J lost 7 bases, and 8 bases stayed unmatched. The CDR3 extends over 14 amino acids. Germline assignment: CDR1 MNHEY and CDR2 SVGAGI. For the CDR3, the DNA is TGTGCCAGCAGGGTCGCAGGGGGCCGGCAGCCCCAGCATTTT. It translates to CASRVAGGRQPQHF.

This chain links TRBV19 with TRBJ2-6; 8 bases line up with TRBD1. Germline assignment: CDR1 LNHDA and CDR2 SQIVND (reference sequence). Trimming took 7 bases from V and 0 from J; bases not matched to a gene: 2. CDR3 length equals 15 residues. The CDR3 here is CASNRGSSGANVLTF. As DNA, the CDR3 is TGTGCCAGTAACAGGGGGAGCTCTGGGGCCAACGTCCTGACTTTC.

The rearrangement links TRBV4-1 to TRBJ1-1; 8 bases match TRBD1. Germline V CDR1 and CDR2: MGHRA, YSYEKL. V was clipped by 3 bases and J by 1 base; unmatched bases: 4. CDR3 length: 15 residues. CDR3 DNA sequence: TGCGCCAGCAGCCACCAGACAGGGGAGAACACTGAAGCTTTCTTT. Translated: CASSHQTGENTEAFF.

The V and J genes are TRBV7-9 and TRBJ1-1, with a weak D call TRBD1 (5 bases). Trimming stripped 5 bases from V and 7 bases from J, with 11 bases between. Germline V gene data show CDR1 as SEHNR and CDR2 as FQNEAQ (reference sequence). The CDR3 runs to 12 residues. For the CDR3, the DNA is TGTGCCAGCAGCGGAGACAGATTTGAAGCTTTCTTT. Protein product: CASSGDRFEAFF. The full variable domain, rest sourced from reference TRBV7-9 and TRBJ1-1, is DTGVSQNPRHKITKRGQNVTFRCDPISEHNRLYWYRQTLGQGPEFLTYFQNEAQLEKSRLLSDRFSAERPKGSFSTLEIQRTEQGDSAMYLCASSGDRFEAFFGQGTRLTVV.

V gene TRBV10-1 combines with J gene TRBJ2-5; the D gene is possibly TRBD2 (5 bases). Germline CDR1 reads WNHNN; CDR2 reads SYGVQD (reference sequence). CDR3 length equals 13 residues. The germline V and J ends were trimmed by 2 bases and 4 bases, with 8 bases remaining between them. In nucleotides, the CDR3 is TGCGCCAGCAGTGAGCCGGGGATAGAGACCCAGTACTTC. It translates to CASSEPGIETQYF.

CDR3 amino acids: CATSDSLAGGPGIPDTQYF. The CDR3 DNA is TGTGCCACCAGTGATTCGCTAGCGGGAGGGCCAGGTATACCAGATACGCAGTATTTT. J is TRBJ2-3 and V is TRBV24-1; TRBD2 aligns across 12 bases. The V segment lost 2 bases and the J segment 4 bases; nucleotides outside the gene matches: 12. The CDR3 length is 19 residues. Germline CDR1 is KGHDR and CDR2 is SFDVKD.

This clone was detected only a few times. The rearrangement joins TRBV5-4 to TRBJ2-2; 8 bases align to TRBD1. J gave up 3 bases and V 4 bases, and 8 bases lay outside the gene matches. There are 16 residues in the CDR3. Germline V gene lookup returns CDR1 SGHNT and CDR2 YYREEE (reference sequence). The CDR3 coding sequence is TGTGCCAGCAGCCTTCCCGACAGGGGCGACACCGGGGAGCTGTTTTTT. It is translated as CASSLPDRGDTGELFF. Full variable domain (remainder filled in from reference TRBV5-4 and TRBJ2-2): ETGVTQSPTHLIKTRGQQVTLRCSSQSGHNTVSWYQQALGQGPQFIFQYYREEENGRGNFPPRFSGLQFPNYSSELNVNALELDDSALYLCASSLPDRGDTGELFFGEGSRLTVL.